A selection of T cell receptor beta chains follows, all from one sample in a study of early T cells in non-severe SARS-CoV-2 infection. In TCRdb, the 5' RACE reads were re-called with MiXCR into one record per CDR3 protein. The table has about 26,000 distinct CDR3 sequences, around 4.6% seen once; the top ten hold more than 9.5%. The specimen sequenced was whole blood. The receptors were sampled from an adult who was a healthcare worker with PCR-confirmed SARS-CoV-2 infection or an uninfected control (not recorded which). Both conserved end residues are trimmed from each CDR3.

v_gene: TRBV7-2; j_gene: TRBJ2-7; CDR3aa: ASSLVTSGSYEQY
v_gene: TRBV5-1; j_gene: TRBJ2-1; CDR3aa: ASSSDGSSYNEQF
v_gene: TRBV2; j_gene: TRBJ1-6; CDR3aa: ASNDRADYNSPLH
v_gene: TRBV7-9; j_gene: TRBJ1-5; CDR3aa: ASSFMGGEGQPQH
v_gene: TRBV20-1; j_gene: TRBJ2-7; CDR3aa: SAYGPSGRATLDEQY
v_gene: TRBV10-3; j_gene: TRBJ2-7; CDR3aa: AISESQGQGSRQEHEQY
v_gene: TRBV29-1; j_gene: TRBJ2-5; CDR3aa: SVEGGRKQETQY
v_gene: TRBV6-1; j_gene: TRBJ2-4; CDR3aa: ASSAIPGQGSKNIQY
v_gene: TRBV27; j_gene: TRBJ2-7; CDR3aa: ASSYSLSGRAREQY
v_gene: TRBV29-1; j_gene: TRBJ2-1; CDR3aa: SARLSGLSYNEQF
v_gene: TRBV5-1; j_gene: TRBJ2-2; CDR3aa: ASTFRTTDTGELF
v_gene: TRBV6-4; j_gene: TRBJ2-2; CDR3aa: ASSVGETTGELF
v_gene: TRBV2; j_gene: TRBJ1-3; CDR3aa: ASSYNSGNTIY
v_gene: TRBV10-3; j_gene: TRBJ2-6; CDR3aa: AISASSGANVLT
v_gene: TRBV20-1; j_gene: TRBJ2-1; CDR3aa: SATEHNEQF
v_gene: TRBV4-1; j_gene: TRBJ2-1; CDR3aa: ASSQDSRYENEQF
v_gene: TRBV20-1; j_gene: TRBJ2-5; CDR3aa: SAGGTRQETQY
v_gene: TRBV6-2/TRBV6-3; j_gene: TRBJ2-2; CDR3aa: ASSAGLASDITGELF
v_gene: TRBV15; j_gene: TRBJ1-4; CDR3aa: ATSGDPGRPEKLF
v_gene: TRBV9; j_gene: TRBJ2-2; CDR3aa: ASSSRTSGTTGELF
v_gene: TRBV12-3/TRBV12-4; j_gene: TRBJ2-1; CDR3aa: ASSTPVVWEYNEQF
v_gene: TRBV12-3/TRBV12-4; j_gene: TRBJ2-1; CDR3aa: ASSLGWSSAGEQF
v_gene: TRBV12-5; j_gene: TRBJ2-5; CDR3aa: ASLQQETQY
v_gene: TRBV28; j_gene: TRBJ1-5; CDR3aa: ASSPQTGESQPQH
v_gene: TRBV3-1; j_gene: TRBJ1-1; CDR3aa: ASSLSPGTGGTEAF
v_gene: TRBV6-5; j_gene: TRBJ2-7; CDR3aa: ASSYAAGTGSYEQY
v_gene: TRBV18; j_gene: TRBJ1-2; CDR3aa: ASSPGQDFYGYT
v_gene: TRBV10-1; j_gene: TRBJ2-1; CDR3aa: ASSELRAGASYNEQF
v_gene: TRBV7-2; j_gene: TRBJ2-1; CDR3aa: ASTRGVRDRVNEQF
v_gene: TRBV11-2; j_gene: TRBJ2-2; CDR3aa: ASRPISGNGELF
v_gene: TRBV20-1; j_gene: TRBJ2-1; CDR3aa: SARGQVEQF